Described below is a single TCR beta chain sequence and its context. As processed by the authors: Amplification from reference gene primers served as the basis for estimated nucleated cell counts. Profiled with immunoSEQ multiplex PCR; TCRdb holds only in-frame clones, not every one. V, J and clone size were drawn from that table, and D and trimming were deduced from the DNA. The repertoire consists of a few hundred thousand clones, with 88% occurring once and the leading ten covering less than 5%. The CDR3 consists of 17 residues. Germline V gene sequence: CDR1 MDHEN, CDR2 SYDVKM. V was pared by 2 bases and J by 5 bases, with 19 bases between. This entry belongs to a study of blood T cell repertoires in COVID-19. For the study at large: Italy, Spain and the United States were the sources of the convalescent and acute COVID-19 samples. Sample material is recorded as cDNA or gDNA derived from T cells, B-cell-depleted T cells, or PBMCs.

J is TRBJ1-5 and V is TRBV28; D might be TRBD1 (5 bases). The TCR sequence derives from a man between 60 and 70 years old who had recovered from COVID-19. Sequenced input: peripheral blood. The CDR3 DNA is TGTGCCAGCAGTTTAACCTCTCGGGCAGGGAATTATCAGCCCCAGCATTTT. Its translation: CASSLTSRAGNYQPQHF.